The source of this T cell receptor (beta chain) is a study of blood T cell repertoires in COVID-19. Across the whole study: Acute and convalescent COVID-19 specimens originated in the United States, Italy and Spain. Nucleic acid was either cDNA or gDNA, and it came from T cells, B-cell-depleted T cells, or PBMCs.

In the source study's methods: Reference gene primer amplification gave estimated nucleated cell counts. Method: immunoSEQ multiplex PCR; TCRdb's copy keeps in-frame clones and lacks some. The D gene and trimming were derived from the DNA, and the V and J assignments and clone size from that table. The sample consists of 240,000 or so clones, approximately 86% of them appearing once. This CDR3 comprises 15 residues. V lost 5 bases to trimming and J lost 1 base; unmatched junction nucleotides: 5. Germline V gives CDR1 MNHEY, CDR2 SVGEGT. The sequenced material came from peripheral blood. This sequence originates from a woman in her 70s with active or convalescent COVID-19. The V call is TRBV6-2 or TRBV6-3, the J call TRBJ1-2; the match to TRBD1 covers 9 bases. The CDR3 sequence: CASSGQGQINYGYTF. The CDR3 DNA reads as TGTGCCAGCAGTGGACAGGGGCAAATTAACTATGGCTACACCTTC.